These T cell receptor beta chains were read from a single sample in a study of memory CD4+ T cells and cytomegalovirus serostatus. Using immunoSEQ multiplex PCR, the repertoire was profiled, and TCRdb retains in-frame clones only, with some absent. Of about 31,000 clones in the sample, around four fifths were seen once. The specimen sequenced was memory CD4+ T cells from blood. The source of these receptors is an adult in good health and CMV-seronegative. Some clones in this sample may be carry-over from other donors' samples. The conserved cysteine and the conserved F or W are not part of the CDR3 here. The D gene is left open where the match is weak. Where a row states a size, it is once, few, many or the class of an expanded clone; other rows omit it.

clone size: -
D gene: -
V gene: TRBV4-2
CDR3 protein: ASSQEGASDTQY

clone size: -
D gene: -
V gene: TRBV6-1
CDR3 protein: ASSDLVPGNTIY

clone size: -
D gene: -
V gene: TRBV6-1
CDR3 protein: ASSDELAVLNEKLF

clone size: -
D gene: -
V gene: TRBV6-5
CDR3 protein: ASSLRGTANYGYT

clone size: -
D gene: -
V gene: TRBV30
CDR3 protein: AWRALGDTQY

clone size: -
D gene: TRBD2
V gene: TRBV4-2
CDR3 protein: ASSDRGGGLGTDTQY

clone size: -
D gene: -
V gene: TRBV11-2
CDR3 protein: ASSLELGVAFYGYT

clone size: -
D gene: TRBD1
V gene: TRBV29-1
CDR3 protein: SVEGQGNSEAF

clone size: -
D gene: -
V gene: TRBV9
CDR3 protein: ASSVFGRGLSYNEQF

clone size: -
D gene: TRBD2
V gene: TRBV5-1
CDR3 protein: ASSPTSGGLGTDTQY

clone size: -
D gene: -
V gene: TRBV5-1
CDR3 protein: ASSLSVRGSYEQY

clone size: -
D gene: -
V gene: TRBV11-2
CDR3 protein: ASSADRGGEKLF

clone size: -
D gene: TRBD1
V gene: TRBV4-1
CDR3 protein: ASSRGTGEEKLF

clone size: -
D gene: TRBD1
V gene: TRBV5-1
CDR3 protein: ASSARQGDTQY

clone size: -
D gene: -
V gene: TRBV6-6
CDR3 protein: ATRNVTEAF

clone size: -
D gene: TRBD1
V gene: TRBV6-5
CDR3 protein: ASSRTGITGELF

clone size: once
D gene: -
V gene: TRBV30
CDR3 protein: AWTLGAGSHGYT

clone size: -
D gene: TRBD1
V gene: TRBV19
CDR3 protein: ASRDRDEKLF

clone size: -
D gene: -
V gene: TRBV6-1
CDR3 protein: ASQIRVGYGYT

clone size: -
D gene: TRBD1
V gene: TRBV28
CDR3 protein: ASIVTGGRTEAF

clone size: -
D gene: TRBD1
V gene: TRBV5-6
CDR3 protein: ASSLRTGGQETQY

clone size: once
D gene: -
V gene: TRBV7-9
CDR3 protein: ASSSVGNEQF

clone size: -
D gene: TRBD1
V gene: TRBV7-2
CDR3 protein: ASSSRDRGGGELF

clone size: few
D gene: TRBD1
V gene: TRBV15
CDR3 protein: ATSRDPPGTGGSQPQH

clone size: few
D gene: -
V gene: TRBV2
CDR3 protein: ASSERQVGSQPQH

clone size: -
D gene: TRBD1
V gene: TRBV19
CDR3 protein: ASSLNRGSNTEAF

clone size: few
D gene: -
V gene: TRBV25-1
CDR3 protein: ASSEIRGTEAF

clone size: -
D gene: -
V gene: TRBV5-1
CDR3 protein: ASSYGGLRETQY

clone size: once
D gene: -
V gene: TRBV7-9
CDR3 protein: ASSLSAGLSSYNEQF

clone size: -
D gene: -
V gene: TRBV29-1
CDR3 protein: SVSGRGTEAF

clone size: once
D gene: -
V gene: TRBV5-1
CDR3 protein: ASSRSGQGRNEKLF

clone size: -
D gene: -
V gene: TRBV9
CDR3 protein: ASSWGTVNTEAF

clone size: few
D gene: -
V gene: TRBV12-5
CDR3 protein: ASGLGGSGANVLT

clone size: -
D gene: -
V gene: TRBV6-5
CDR3 protein: ASSYSNTPYTEAF

clone size: -
D gene: TRBD1
V gene: TRBV18
CDR3 protein: ASSGTDYGYT

clone size: once
D gene: TRBD1
V gene: TRBV7-6
CDR3 protein: ASSLGQDYEQY

clone size: -
D gene: -
V gene: TRBV15
CDR3 protein: ATSRVATGGEKLF

clone size: -
D gene: -
V gene: TRBV6-1
CDR3 protein: ASSEQQGLGGEAF

clone size: medium-sized
D gene: TRBD1
V gene: TRBV19
CDR3 protein: ASAETGSYGYT

clone size: -
D gene: TRBD1
V gene: TRBV5-8
CDR3 protein: ASSSFQGANQPQH

clone size: few
D gene: -
V gene: TRBV13
CDR3 protein: ASSLVNYGYT